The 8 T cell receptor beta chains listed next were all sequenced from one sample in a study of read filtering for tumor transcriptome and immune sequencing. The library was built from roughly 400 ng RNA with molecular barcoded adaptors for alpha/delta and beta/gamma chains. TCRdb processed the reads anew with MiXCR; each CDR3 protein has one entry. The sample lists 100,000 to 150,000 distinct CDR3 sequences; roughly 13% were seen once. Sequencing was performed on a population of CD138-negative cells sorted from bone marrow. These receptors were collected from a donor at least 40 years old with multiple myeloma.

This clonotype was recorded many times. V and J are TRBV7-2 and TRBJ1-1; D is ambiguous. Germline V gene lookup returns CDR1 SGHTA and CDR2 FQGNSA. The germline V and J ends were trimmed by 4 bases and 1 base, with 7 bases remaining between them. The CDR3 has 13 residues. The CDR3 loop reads CASSSPQNTEAFF. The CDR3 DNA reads TGTGCCAGCAGCTCCCCGCAGAACACTGAAGCTTTCTTT.

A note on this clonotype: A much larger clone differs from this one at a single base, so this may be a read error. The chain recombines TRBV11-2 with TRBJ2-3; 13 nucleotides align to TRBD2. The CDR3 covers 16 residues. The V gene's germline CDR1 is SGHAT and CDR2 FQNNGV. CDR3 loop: CASSFSLAGGTDTLYF. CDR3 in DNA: TGTGCCAGCAGCTTCTCACTAGCGGGAGGGACAGATACGCTGTATTTT.

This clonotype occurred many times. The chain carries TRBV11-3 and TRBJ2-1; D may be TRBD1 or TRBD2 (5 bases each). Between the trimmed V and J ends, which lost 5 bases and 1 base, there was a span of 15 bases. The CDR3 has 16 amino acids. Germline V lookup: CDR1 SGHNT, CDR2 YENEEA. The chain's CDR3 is CASSPSREKSYNEQFF. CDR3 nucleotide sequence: TGTGCCAGCAGCCCATCCAGGGAGAAATCCTACAATGAGCAGTTCTTC. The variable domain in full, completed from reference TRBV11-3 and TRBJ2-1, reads EAGVVQSPRYKIIEKKQPVAFWCNPISGHNTLYWYLQNLGQGPELLIRYENEEAVDDSQLPKDRFSAERLKGVDSTLKIQPAELGDSAVYLCASSPSREKSYNEQFFGPGTRLTVL.

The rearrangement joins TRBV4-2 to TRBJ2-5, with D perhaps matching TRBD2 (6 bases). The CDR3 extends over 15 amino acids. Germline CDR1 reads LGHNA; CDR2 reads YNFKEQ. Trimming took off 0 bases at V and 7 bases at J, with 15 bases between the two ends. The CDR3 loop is CASSQDGGLTGTQYF. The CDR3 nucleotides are TGTGCCAGCAGCCAAGATGGGGGACTTACCGGGACCCAGTACTTC.

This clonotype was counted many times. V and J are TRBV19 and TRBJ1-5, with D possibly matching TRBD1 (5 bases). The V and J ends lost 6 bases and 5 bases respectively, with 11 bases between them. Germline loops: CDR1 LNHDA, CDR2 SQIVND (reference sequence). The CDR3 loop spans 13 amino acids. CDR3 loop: CASRLGEDQPQHF. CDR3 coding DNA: TGTGCCAGTAGGTTAGGGGAGGATCAGCCCCAGCATTTT.

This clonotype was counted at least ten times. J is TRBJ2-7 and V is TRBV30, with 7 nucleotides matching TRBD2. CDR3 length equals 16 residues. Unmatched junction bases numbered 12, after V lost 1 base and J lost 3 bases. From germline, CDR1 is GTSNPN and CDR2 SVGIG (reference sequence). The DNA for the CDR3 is TGTGCCTGGAGTGGAACTAGCGCCTACTCCATCTACGAGCAGTACTTC. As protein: CAWSGTSAYSIYEQYF.

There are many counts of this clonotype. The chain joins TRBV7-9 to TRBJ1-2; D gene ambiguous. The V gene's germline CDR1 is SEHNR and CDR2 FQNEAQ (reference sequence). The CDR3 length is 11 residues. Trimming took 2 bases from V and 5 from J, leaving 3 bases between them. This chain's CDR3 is CASSLKYGYTF. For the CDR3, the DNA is TGTGCCAGCAGCTTAAAGTATGGCTACACCTTC.

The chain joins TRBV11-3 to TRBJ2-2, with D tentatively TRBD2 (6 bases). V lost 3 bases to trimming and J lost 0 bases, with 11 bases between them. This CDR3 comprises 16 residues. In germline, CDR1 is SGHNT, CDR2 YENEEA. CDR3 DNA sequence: TGTGCCAGCAGCTTCTCGAGACTAGCGAACACCGGGGAGCTGTTTTTT. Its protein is CASSFSRLANTGELFF.